The rows below give T cell receptor beta chains drawn from one sample of a study of identical twins. TCRdb passed the 5' RACE reads through MiXCR, listing each CDR3 protein once. The data contain 1.5 million or so distinct CDR3 sequences, about 32% of them singletons. The material sequenced was cord blood. The receptors here all came from a newborn girl in good health. Both conserved end residues are part of each CDR3. The D gene is left open where the match is weak. Part of the rows lack a size; the others show once, few, many or a class for expanded clones.

j_call,v_call,clone_size,d_call,cdr3_aa,cdr3_nt
TRBJ2-7,TRBV20-1,many,-,CSAYAPAAYEQYF,TGCAGTGCCTACGCTCCAGCGGCTTACGAGCAGTACTTC
TRBJ2-5,TRBV7-9,-,-,CASSLPGSYSETQYF,TGTGCCAGCAGCTTACCAGGGTCGTACTCAGAGACCCAGTACTTC
TRBJ2-2,TRBV28,-,-,CASSSGLGLGFGELFF,TGTGCCAGCAGTTCGGGGCTTGGACTCGGGTTCGGGGAGCTGTTTTTT
TRBJ2-5,TRBV7-2,-,TRBD2,CASSFNQLAREETQYF,TGTGCCAGCAGCTTTAACCAACTAGCGCGCGAAGAGACCCAGTACTTC
TRBJ1-2,TRBV20-1,-,-,CSARGSDSYGYTF,TGCAGTGCTAGGGGGAGTGACAGCTATGGCTACACCTTC
TRBJ2-7,TRBV28,-,TRBD1,CASSFVWGQGTYEQYF,TGTGCCAGCAGTTTCGTGTGGGGACAGGGGACCTACGAGCAGTACTTC
TRBJ2-7,TRBV7-8,-,-,CASSLTGFGPYEQYF,TGTGCCAGCAGCTTAACTGGGTTCGGACCCTACGAGCAGTACTTC
TRBJ2-3,TRBV12-3/TRBV12-4,once,TRBD2,CASSFGVKGLAATDTQYF,TGTGCCAGCAGTTTTGGAGTAAAAGGCCTAGCGGCCACAGATACGCAGTATTTT
TRBJ2-1,TRBV3-1,few,TRBD2,CASAPPGTIYNEQFF,TGTGCCAGCGCTCCCCCCGGGACTATATACAATGAGCAGTTCTTC
TRBJ2-1,TRBV6-2/TRBV6-3,-,TRBD2,CASSYSLWGRDQSYNEQFF,TGTGCCAGCAGTTACTCTCTTTGGGGGAGGGATCAGTCCTACAATGAGCAGTTCTTC
TRBJ1-2,TRBV4-1,-,-,CASSLYLFGGGYTF,TGCGCCAGCAGCCTCTACCTGTTCGGGGGCGGCTACACCTTC
TRBJ2-7,TRBV12-3/TRBV12-4,many,-,CASSLVWYEQYF,TGTGCCAGCAGTTTAGTCTGGTACGAGCAGTACTTC
TRBJ2-5,TRBV13,few,-,CASSLNPKETQYF,TGTGCCAGCAGCTTAAACCCCAAAGAGACCCAGTACTTC
TRBJ2-1,TRBV5-6,-,-,CASSGTVGDNEQFF,TGTGCCAGCAGCGGAACGGTCGGGGATAATGAGCAGTTCTTC
TRBJ2-7,TRBV4-1,few,TRBD1,CASSHVGQGDYEQYF,TGCGCCAGCAGCCATGTGGGACAGGGGGACTACGAGCAGTACTTC
TRBJ2-1,TRBV18,-,-,CASSPPGYENNEQFF,TGTGCCAGCTCACCACCGGGATACGAAAACAATGAGCAGTTCTTC
TRBJ2-3,TRBV6-6,-,-,CASSYIGKGDTQYF,TGTGCCAGCAGTTACATCGGGAAGGGTGATACGCAGTATTTT
TRBJ2-3,TRBV5-1,once,-,CASSAGGRTDTRYF,TGCGCCAGCAGCGCCGGGGGGCGTACAGATACGCGGTATTTT
TRBJ2-6,TRBV6-5,-,-,CASSYSAGSSGANVLTF,TGTGCCAGCAGTTATTCGGCAGGGTCCTCTGGGGCCAACGTCCTGACTTTC
TRBJ2-3,TRBV9,few,TRBD2,CASSRGTMDTQYF,TGTGCCAGCAGCCGCGGGACTATGGATACGCAGTATTTT